The entry that follows covers one TCR beta chain sequence. The data were produced by immunoSEQ multiplex PCR, yet TCRdb's version contains in-frame clones alone and is incomplete. This table has some 1,100,000 clones, approximately 80% appearing once. The sample originates from a study of shared clonotypes between healthy human individuals. V was trimmed by 4 bases and J by 1 base, leaving 8 bases between them. This CDR3 region has 12 residues. Germline V gene sequence: CDR1 SQVTM, CDR2 ANQGSEA. The sample was memory CD4+ T cells from PBMCs. Subset meaning: CD45RA-negative fraction. This chain connects TRBV29-1 to TRBJ2-7; D gene ambiguous. The receptor's source is a man aged 18 to 29 in good health. Some clones in this sample may be carry-over from other donors' samples. CDR3 region: CSVAASSYEQYF. For the CDR3, the DNA is TGCAGCGTTGCCGCTTCATCCTACGAGCAGTACTTC.